This TCR beta chain stems from a study of blood T cells in healthy people across ages. Overall study results and limits: When set beside aged donors, long-lived donors presented more naive CD4+ cells and higher diversity. Observed TCR beta diversity per million T cells went down as age went up. This fall followed a roughly linear course with age.

Trimming pared 8 bases from V and 6 bases from J, leaving 15 bases between. The germline gives CDR1 SGHTA, CDR2 FQGNSA. CDR3 size: 13 residues. On this clonotype: Its target is unknown.

The sample, approximately 11 milliliters of peripheral blood, was drawn from each donor. Primed by a sample-barcoded 5' primer and a J-beta primer mix, a second PCR proceeded for about 7 to 11 cycles. From the 5' RACE reads, TCRdb called clonotypes with MiXCR, one entry per CDR3 protein. The sample yields some 710,000 distinct CDR3 sequences, about 20% seen once. The chain has TRBV7-2 and TRBJ2-3; a possible D gene is TRBD2 (5 bases). The receptor was derived from an older man in good health. Sequences were obtained from blood. The CDR3 DNA follows: TGTGCCAGCCCGCTGGGAGTTGGGGATACGCAGTATTTT. This translates into CASPLGVGDTQYF.